This T cell receptor (beta chain) is drawn from a study of siplizumab effects on memory and regulatory T cells. Study results and caveats: Confirmatory evidence of suppressive function in proliferating siplizumab-culture Tregs was not obtained.

The germline gives CDR1 SGDLS, CDR2 YYNGEE. The CDR3 consists of 17 residues. V trimming: 2 bases; J trimming: 2 bases; junction bases outside the gene matches: 10. This table comes from immunoSEQ multiplex PCR, and its TCRdb copy is limited to in-frame clones, with some not included. The table has some 100,000 clones, approximately 94% seen once. Notes on this clone: Its antigen is not identified.

The sample comprised CD8+ T cells sorted from blood. The sequence came from a human donor in good health. The chain uses TRBV9 and TRBJ2-3, with 8 bases matching TRBD2. For the CDR3, the DNA is TGTGCCAGCAGCGTCTCACTGCAGCGGGGGATCACAGATACGCAGTATTTT. Translation gives CASSVSLQRGITDTQYF.